A selection of T cell receptor beta chains follows, all from one sample in a study of T-cell reconstitution after alpha-beta-depleted transplantation in children. One entry per CDR3 protein results from TCRdb running MiXCR on the PCR reads. The sample has about 600,000 distinct CDR3 sequences, around 13% seen once. The sequencing used PBMCs, mostly from graft donor cells, collected 360 days after TCRalphabeta/CD19-depleted stem cell transplant. Source of these receptors: a male patient younger than 18 who had a stem cell transplant for acute myeloid leukemia, so the T cells may come from the graft donor. Both conserved end residues are part of each CDR3. Each record gives: V gene, J gene, CDR3 protein.

TRBV9,TRBJ2-1,CASSGRGLAVYNEQFF
TRBV6-1,TRBJ2-7,CASGGLAVSYEQYF
TRBV4-2,TRBJ2-7,CDSSQLLAGASYEQYF
TRBV27,TRBJ2-5,CASSPDEYSGSEYLETQYF
TRBV7-9,TRBJ2-7,CASSLANRGLALYEQYF
TRBV20-1,TRBJ2-3,CSARLAGGTDTQYF
TRBV24-1,TRBJ2-1,CGASDYPGLAAYNEQFF
TRBV3-1,TRBJ2-2,CASRLGPETGELFF
TRBV4-2,TRBJ1-5,CASSQEWGYYSNQPQHF
TRBV5-1,TRBJ2-7,CASSLEGIREQYF
TRBV29-1,TRBJ2-7,CSVAGLHTYEQYF
TRBV7-2,TRBJ2-1,CASSPLGSGSLVNEQFF
TRBV20-1,TRBJ2-7,CSARPYLSRDYTTYEQYF
TRBV6-1,TRBJ2-2,CASRLWTYAGELFF
TRBV27,TRBJ2-5,CASSTLAGGETQYF
TRBV29-1,TRBJ2-6,CSVQTGGSSGANVLTF
TRBV6-2/TRBV6-3,TRBJ2-7,CASSSIGTGAFYEQYF
TRBV7-2,TRBJ2-3,CASSFGASLRFATQYF
TRBV9,TRBJ2-7,CASSVDPSASYEQYF
TRBV20-1,TRBJ2-5,CSVQLAGEETQYF
TRBV5-1,TRBJ1-4,CASSLAMGLTEKLFF
TRBV18,TRBJ2-7,CASSPTGTGRIYEQYF
TRBV7-9,TRBJ1-4,CASSFAGTAGKLFF
TRBV6-4,TRBJ2-1,CASSDSGLNSYNEQFF
TRBV25-1,TRBJ2-2,CASSPPVGELFF
TRBV9,TRBJ2-7,CASSVDPLGEQYF
TRBV28,TRBJ2-3,CASSFSSDTGLKKVTDTQYF
TRBV28,TRBJ1-6,CASGQQGRRESPLHF
TRBV18,TRBJ2-6,CASSPGTFSGANVLTF
TRBV28,TRBJ2-7,CASSLKGLAGYEQYF
TRBV12-3/TRBV12-4,TRBJ2-2,CASSLSGSMNTGELFF
TRBV7-2,TRBJ2-7,CASSFIGTAYEQYF
TRBV6-5,TRBJ2-7,CASSYASQRGDYEQYF
TRBV7-9,TRBJ1-2,CASSLVGRRGLNYGYTF
TRBV20-1,TRBJ2-1,CSARAPLAGIYNEQFF
TRBV27,TRBJ2-3,CASSPGLAGGSTDTQYF
TRBV12-3/TRBV12-4,TRBJ2-3,CASSLPGQTDTQYF
TRBV28,TRBJ1-6,CASSLSWGIPSPLHF
TRBV4-3,TRBJ2-1,CASSQVSSSMRNEQFF
TRBV6-5,TRBJ2-6,CASSYSVRGTSGANVLTF
TRBV7-3,TRBJ2-3,CASSSSRYSF
TRBV28,TRBJ2-3,CASSFLAGHTDTQYF
TRBV20-1,TRBJ2-3,CSAPRGGTDTQYF
TRBV28,TRBJ2-7,CASSLSGLRKRNYEQYF
TRBV29-1,TRBJ2-2,CSVQTIYTGELFF
TRBV12-3/TRBV12-4,TRBJ2-7,CASSFKGLRPSSYEQYF
TRBV4-1,TRBJ2-5,CASSQGLRGTQYF
TRBV29-1,TRBJ1-1,CSVEAPTGGTMNTEAFF
TRBV5-1,TRBJ2-1,CASSFPGINEQFF
TRBV9,TRBJ2-1,CASSRGTSGRIGEQFF
TRBV7-6,TRBJ1-6,CASSLGGSYNSPLHF
TRBV4-2,TRBJ2-1,CASSQVSGGHEQFF
TRBV28,TRBJ1-1,CASSLRAVKLEAFF
TRBV7-2,TRBJ2-5,CASSIEVGLAGQETQYF
TRBV20-1,TRBJ2-7,CSARDSGISYEQYF
TRBV28,TRBJ2-1,CASSQRPSGNEQFF
TRBV19,TRBJ2-1,CASSVRGAGEQFF
TRBV29-1,TRBJ2-7,CSVVGGRDSYEQYF
TRBV28,TRBJ2-7,CASSQWRLAGGDEQYF